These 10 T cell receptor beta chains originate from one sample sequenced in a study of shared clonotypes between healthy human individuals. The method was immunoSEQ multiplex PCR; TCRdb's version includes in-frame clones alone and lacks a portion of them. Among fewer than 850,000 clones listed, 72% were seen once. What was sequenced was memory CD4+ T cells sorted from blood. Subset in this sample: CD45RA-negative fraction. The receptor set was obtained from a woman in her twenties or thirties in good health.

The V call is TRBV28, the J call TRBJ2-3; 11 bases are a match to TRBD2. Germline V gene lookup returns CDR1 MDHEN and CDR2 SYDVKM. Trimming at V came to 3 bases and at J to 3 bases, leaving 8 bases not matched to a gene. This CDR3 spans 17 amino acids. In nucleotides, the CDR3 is TGTGCCAGCAGTTTGGGGGTGACTAGCGGGATAACAGATACGCAGTATTTT. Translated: CASSLGVTSGITDTQYF.

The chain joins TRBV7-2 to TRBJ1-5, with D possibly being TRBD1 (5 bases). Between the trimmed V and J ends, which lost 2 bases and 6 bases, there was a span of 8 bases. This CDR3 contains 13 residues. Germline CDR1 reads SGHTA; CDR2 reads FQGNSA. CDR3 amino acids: CASSLYQGQPQHF. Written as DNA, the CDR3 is TGTGCCAGCAGCTTATATCAGGGTCAGCCCCAGCATTTT.

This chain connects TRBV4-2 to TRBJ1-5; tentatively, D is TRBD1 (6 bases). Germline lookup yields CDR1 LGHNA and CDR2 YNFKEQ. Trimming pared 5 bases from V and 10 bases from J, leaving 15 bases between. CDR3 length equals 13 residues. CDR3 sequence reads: CASSTDRLSPQHF. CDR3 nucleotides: TGTGCCAGCAGCACCGACAGGTTATCTCCCCAGCATTTT.

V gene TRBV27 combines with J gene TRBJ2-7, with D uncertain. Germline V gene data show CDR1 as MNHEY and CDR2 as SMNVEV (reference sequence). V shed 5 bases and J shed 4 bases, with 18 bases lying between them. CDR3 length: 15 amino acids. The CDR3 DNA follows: TGTGCCAGCAGTCCTGGACCCTCTTGGGTATACGAGCAGTACTTC. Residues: CASSPGPSWVYEQYF.

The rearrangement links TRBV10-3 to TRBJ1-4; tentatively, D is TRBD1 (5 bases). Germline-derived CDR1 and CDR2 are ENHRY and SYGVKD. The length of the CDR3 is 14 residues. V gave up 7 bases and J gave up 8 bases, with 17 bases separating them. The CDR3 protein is CAITRDPGREKLFF. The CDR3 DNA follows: TGTGCCATCACCAGGGACCCCGGGCGGGAAAAACTGTTTTTT.

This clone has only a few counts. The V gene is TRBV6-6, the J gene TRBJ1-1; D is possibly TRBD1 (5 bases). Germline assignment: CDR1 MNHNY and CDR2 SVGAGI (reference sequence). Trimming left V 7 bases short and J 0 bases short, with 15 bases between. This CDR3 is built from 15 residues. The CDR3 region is CASIPGGDMNTEAFF. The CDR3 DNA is TGTGCCAGCATCCCGGGGGGGGATATGAACACTGAAGCTTTCTTT.

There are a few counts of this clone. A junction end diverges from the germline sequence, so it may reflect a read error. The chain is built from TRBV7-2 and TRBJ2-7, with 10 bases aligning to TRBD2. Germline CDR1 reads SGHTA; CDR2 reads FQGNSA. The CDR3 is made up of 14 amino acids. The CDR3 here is CASSLAGDSYEQYF. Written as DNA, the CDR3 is TGTGCCAGCAGCCTAGCGGGGGACTCCTACGAGCAGTACTTC.

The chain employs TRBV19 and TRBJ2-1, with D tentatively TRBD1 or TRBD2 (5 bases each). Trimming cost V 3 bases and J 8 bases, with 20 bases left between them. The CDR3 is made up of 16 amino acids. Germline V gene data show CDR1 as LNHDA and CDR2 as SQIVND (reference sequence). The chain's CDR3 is CASSIPGLDGRDEQFF. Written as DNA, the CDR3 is TGTGCCAGTAGTATCCCCGGACTGGATGGCAGGGATGAGCAGTTCTTC.

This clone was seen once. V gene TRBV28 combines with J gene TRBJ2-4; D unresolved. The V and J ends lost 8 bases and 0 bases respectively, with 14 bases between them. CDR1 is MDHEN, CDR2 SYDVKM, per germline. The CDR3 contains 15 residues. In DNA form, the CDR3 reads TGTGCCAGCTTCGGCAGTTCCCCAGCCAAAAACATTCAGTACTTC. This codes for CASFGSSPAKNIQYF.

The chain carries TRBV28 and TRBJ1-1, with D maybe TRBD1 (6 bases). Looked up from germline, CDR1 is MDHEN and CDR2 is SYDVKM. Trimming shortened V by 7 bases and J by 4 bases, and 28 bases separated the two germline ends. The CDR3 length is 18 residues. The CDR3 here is CASTSPSGAVNRLTEAFF. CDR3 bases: TGTGCCAGCACATCTCCGTCGGGGGCTGTTAATAGACTCACTGAAGCTTTCTTT.